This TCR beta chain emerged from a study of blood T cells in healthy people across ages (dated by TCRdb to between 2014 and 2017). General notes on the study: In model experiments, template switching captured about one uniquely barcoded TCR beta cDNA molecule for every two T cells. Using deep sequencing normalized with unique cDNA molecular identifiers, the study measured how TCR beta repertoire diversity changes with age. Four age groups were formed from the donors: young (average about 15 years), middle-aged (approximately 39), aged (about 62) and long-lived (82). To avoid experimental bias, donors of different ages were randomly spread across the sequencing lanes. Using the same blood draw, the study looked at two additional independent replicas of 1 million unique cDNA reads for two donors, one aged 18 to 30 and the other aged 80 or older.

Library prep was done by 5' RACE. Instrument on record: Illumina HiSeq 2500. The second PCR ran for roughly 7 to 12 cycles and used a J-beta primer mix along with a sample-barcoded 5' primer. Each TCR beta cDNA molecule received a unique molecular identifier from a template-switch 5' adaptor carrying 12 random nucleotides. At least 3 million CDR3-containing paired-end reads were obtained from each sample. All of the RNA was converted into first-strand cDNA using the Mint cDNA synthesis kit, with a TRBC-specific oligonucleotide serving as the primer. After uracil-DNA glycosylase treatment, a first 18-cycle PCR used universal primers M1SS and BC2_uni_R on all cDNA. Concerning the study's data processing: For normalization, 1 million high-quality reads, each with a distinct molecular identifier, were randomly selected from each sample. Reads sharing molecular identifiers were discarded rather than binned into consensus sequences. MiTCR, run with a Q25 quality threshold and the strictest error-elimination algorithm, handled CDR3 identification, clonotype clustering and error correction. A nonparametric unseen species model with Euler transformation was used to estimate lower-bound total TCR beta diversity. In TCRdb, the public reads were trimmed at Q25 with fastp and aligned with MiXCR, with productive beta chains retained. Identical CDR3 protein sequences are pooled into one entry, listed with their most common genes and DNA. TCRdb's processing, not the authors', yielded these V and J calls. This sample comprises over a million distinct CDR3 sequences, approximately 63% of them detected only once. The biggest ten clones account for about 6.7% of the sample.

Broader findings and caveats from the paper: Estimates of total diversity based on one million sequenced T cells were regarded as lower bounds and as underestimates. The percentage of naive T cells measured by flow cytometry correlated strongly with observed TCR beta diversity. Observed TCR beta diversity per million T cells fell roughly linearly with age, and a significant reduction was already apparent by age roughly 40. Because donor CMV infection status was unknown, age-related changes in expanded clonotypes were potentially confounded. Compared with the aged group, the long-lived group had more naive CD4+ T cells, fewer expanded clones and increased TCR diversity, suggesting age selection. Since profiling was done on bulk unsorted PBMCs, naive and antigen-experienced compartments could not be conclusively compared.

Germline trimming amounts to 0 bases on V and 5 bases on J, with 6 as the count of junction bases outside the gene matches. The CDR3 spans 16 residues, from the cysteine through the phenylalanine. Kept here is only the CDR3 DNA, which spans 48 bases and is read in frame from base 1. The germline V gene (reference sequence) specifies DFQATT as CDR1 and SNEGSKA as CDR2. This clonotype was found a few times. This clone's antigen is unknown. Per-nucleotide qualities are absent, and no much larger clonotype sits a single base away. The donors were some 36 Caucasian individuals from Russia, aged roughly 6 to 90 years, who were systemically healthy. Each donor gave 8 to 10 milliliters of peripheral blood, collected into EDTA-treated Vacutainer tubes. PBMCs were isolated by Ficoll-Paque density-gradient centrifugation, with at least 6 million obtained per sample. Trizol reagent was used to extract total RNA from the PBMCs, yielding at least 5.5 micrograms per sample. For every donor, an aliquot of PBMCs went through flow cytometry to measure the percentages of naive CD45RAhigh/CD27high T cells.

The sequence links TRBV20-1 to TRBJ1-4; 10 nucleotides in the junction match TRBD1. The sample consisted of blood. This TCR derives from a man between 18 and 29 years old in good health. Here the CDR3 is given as CSARDLRGQGNEKLFF. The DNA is TGCAGTGCTAGAGATCTCAGGGGACAGGGGAATGAAAAACTGTTTTTT.